Listed below are T cell receptor beta chains from one sample, sequenced in a study of spatial heterogeneity in lung cancer. In TCRdb, the 5' RACE reads were re-called with MiXCR into one record per CDR3 protein. The table lists more than 80,000 distinct CDR3 sequences, about 12% of them singletons, with about 38% in the top ten. The source material was PBMCs, sampled at surgery. The receptors shown here come from a male donor with early-stage non-small cell lung cancer. Each CDR3 is given with its conserved first and last residue. A D gene is named only where the DNA matches it firmly. Size is stated for part of the rows, as once, few or many counts, or as a class when the clone is expanded.

v_call	clone_size	j_call	d_call	cdr3_aa	cdr3_nt
TRBV19	-	TRBJ2-2	TRBD1	CASSIGQGGTGELFF	TGTGCCAGTAGTATCGGACAGGGGGGCACCGGGGAGCTGTTTTTT
TRBV5-1	many	TRBJ2-7	-	CASSLDGGPYEQYF	TGCGCCAGCAGCTTGGACGGCGGGCCCTACGAGCAGTACTTC
TRBV10-3	many	TRBJ2-7	-	CASRREQSSYEQYF	TGTGCCAGCAGGAGAGAACAGAGCTCCTACGAGCAGTACTTC
TRBV29-1	few	TRBJ2-7	TRBD2	CSVRTSGLYEQYF	TGCAGCGTCCGGACTAGCGGTCTCTACGAGCAGTACTTC
TRBV18	few	TRBJ2-5	TRBD1	CASSPKTGERETQYF	TGTGCCAGCTCACCAAAAACAGGGGAGAGAGAGACCCAGTACTTC
TRBV12-3/TRBV12-4	-	TRBJ2-4	-	CASSLGQVAKNIQYF	TGTGCCAGCAGTTTAGGACAGGTAGCCAAAAACATTCAGTACTTC
TRBV5-6	-	TRBJ2-3	TRBD2	CASSKTWGGVRTSGNTDTQYF	TGTGCCAGCAGCAAAACCTGGGGAGGGGTTAGGACTAGCGGGAACACAGATACGCAGTATTTT
TRBV29-1	few	TRBJ2-7	-	CSVDDGTYEQYF	TGCAGCGTCGATGACGGGACCTACGAGCAGTACTTC
TRBV6-1	few	TRBJ2-7	-	CASRGEDRNPTYEQYF	TGTGCCAGCAGGGGTGAAGACAGGAACCCTACCTACGAGCAGTACTTC
TRBV10-2	-	TRBJ2-7	-	CATLRDSDSYEQYF	TGCGCCACCCTCCGGGACTCTGACTCCTACGAGCAGTACTTC
TRBV12-3/TRBV12-4	few	TRBJ2-5	TRBD1	CASSKGQQETQYF	TGTGCCAGCAGCAAGGGACAGCAAGAGACCCAGTACTTC
TRBV4-3	few	TRBJ2-5	TRBD1	CASSHDRGVQETQYF	TGCGCCAGCAGCCACGACAGGGGGGTTCAAGAGACCCAGTACTTC